This T cell receptor (beta chain) was sequenced for a study of monozygotic twins with cystic fibrosis. Study-wide results and limits: Nucleotide-identical clonotype sharing was significantly higher within monozygotic CF twin pairs than between unrelated CF individuals.

The V and J ends lost 4 bases and 3 bases respectively, with 14 bases between them. CDR1 and CDR2 from the germline V gene are SGHDT and YYEEEE. The CDR3 consists of 14 residues. In regard to this clone: Its specificity is not known.

Generated by immunoSEQ multiplex PCR, the TCRdb table keeps only in-frame clones and is missing some. The table shows 34,000 or so clones, with 92% occurring only once. The chain uses TRBV5-6 and TRBJ2-7; no clear D gene. The sequenced material came from blood. The receptor was isolated from a girl aged 2 to 9 with cystic fibrosis. This CDR3 is CASSGQQGRYEQYF. CDR3 nucleotide sequence: TGTGCCAGCAGCGGCCAGCAAGGACGCTACGAGCAGTACTTC.